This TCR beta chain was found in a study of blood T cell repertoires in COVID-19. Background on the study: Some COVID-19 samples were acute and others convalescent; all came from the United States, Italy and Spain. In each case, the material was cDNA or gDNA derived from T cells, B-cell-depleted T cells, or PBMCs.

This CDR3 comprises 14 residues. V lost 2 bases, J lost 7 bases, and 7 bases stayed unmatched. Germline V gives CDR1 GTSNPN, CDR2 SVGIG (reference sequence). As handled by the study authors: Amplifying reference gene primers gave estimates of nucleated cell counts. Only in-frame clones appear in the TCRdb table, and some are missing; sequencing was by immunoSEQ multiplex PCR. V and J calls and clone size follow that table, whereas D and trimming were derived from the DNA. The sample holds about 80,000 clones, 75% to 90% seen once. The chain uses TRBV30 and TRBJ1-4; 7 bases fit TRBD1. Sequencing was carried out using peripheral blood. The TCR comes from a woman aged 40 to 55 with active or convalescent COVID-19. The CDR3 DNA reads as TGTGCCTGGAGTCCGAGGGGGCTTGGTGAAAAACTGTTTTTT. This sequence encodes CAWSPRGLGEKLFF.